The entry that follows covers one T cell receptor beta chain sequence. This clonotype was seen repeatedly, ten times or more. What antigen it recognizes has not been identified. No base quality values were provided; no much bigger clone lies one nucleotide off. The reads were generated on an Illumina HiSeq 1500. TCRdb reanalyzed the raw reads on its own, using fastp at Q25 for trimming and MiXCR for clone calling, and kept in-frame beta chains. Duplicate CDR3 protein sequences are folded into a single record with the most common DNA and genes. A total of under 300,000 distinct CDR3 sequences appear in this sample, 10% to 15% of them only once. The top ten clones comprise about 1.5% of the sample. The data originate from a study of T cell repertoires in cytomegalovirus infection (dated by TCRdb to between 2019 and 2020). The study in broad terms: Because public TCR beta signatures pointed to carriage of CMV infection together with the matching HLA type, the HLA type of each donor mattered for the analysis. What the work shows at the level of the full study, not this receptor alone: In both this cohort and an independent roughly 400-donor cohort, the cumulative frequency of public TCR beta family members distinguished carriers of CMV infection plus the relevant HLA type. The ex vivo response was dominated by HLA-C-restricted CMV-specific TCR beta clonotypes, and the single most frequent clonotype in two of eight donors was supplied by these HLA-C-restricted clonotypes.

Taken from cysteine to phenylalanine, the CDR3 has 15 residues. The DNA shown is the 45-base CDR3, in frame from base 1. Unmatched junction bases come to 3, with V trimmed by 5 bases and J by 7 bases. CDR1 and CDR2, looked up from the germline V gene, are SGHTA and FQGNSA. The rearrangement joined TRBV7-2 to TRBJ2-2, with 14 bases aligning to TRBD2. The sample comprised PBMCs. The source of this sequence is a human donor in good health (CMV status not recorded). Some clones in this sample may be carry-over from other donors' samples. The nucleotide sequence is given as TGTGCCAGCAGCCGACTAGCGGGAGGGGGCGGGGAGCTGTTTTTT. This gives the protein CASSRLAGGGGELFF.